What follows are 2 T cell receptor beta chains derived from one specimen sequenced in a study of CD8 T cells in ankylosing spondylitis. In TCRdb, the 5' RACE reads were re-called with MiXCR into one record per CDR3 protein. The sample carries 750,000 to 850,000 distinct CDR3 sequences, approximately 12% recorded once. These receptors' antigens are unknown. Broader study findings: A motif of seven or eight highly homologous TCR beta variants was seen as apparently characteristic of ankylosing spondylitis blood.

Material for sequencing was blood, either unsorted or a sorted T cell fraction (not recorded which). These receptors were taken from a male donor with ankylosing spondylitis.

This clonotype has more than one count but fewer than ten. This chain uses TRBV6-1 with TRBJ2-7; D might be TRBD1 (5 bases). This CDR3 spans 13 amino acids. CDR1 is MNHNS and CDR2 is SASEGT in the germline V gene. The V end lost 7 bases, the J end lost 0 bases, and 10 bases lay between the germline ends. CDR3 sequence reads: CASTQTASYEQYF. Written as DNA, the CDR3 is TGTGCCAGCACCCAGACAGCCTCCTACGAGCAGTACTTC.

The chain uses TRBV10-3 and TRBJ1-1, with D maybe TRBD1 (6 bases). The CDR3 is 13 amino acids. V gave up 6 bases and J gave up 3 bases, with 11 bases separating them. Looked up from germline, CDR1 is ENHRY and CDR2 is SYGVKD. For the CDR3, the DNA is TGTGCCATCAGAGTTTCAGGGGACACTGAAGCTTTCTTT. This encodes CAIRVSGDTEAFF.